This T cell receptor (beta chain) derives from a study of human T cells and chemical hapten exposure. Study summary: All patients underwent weekly scalp dosing with diphenylcyclopropenone for the full roughly 24-week study.

Library preparation tagged each individual cDNA molecule with a unique molecular identifier. From the RACE reads, TCRdb called clonotypes with MiXCR, one entry per CDR3 protein. Here the sample spans about 55,000 distinct CDR3 sequences, around 9.5% being singletons. Time point given: patch test 2, 6 weeks after DPC sensitization. Treatment meaning: therapeutic diphenylcyclopropenone sensitization with weekly scalp DPC. This CDR3 comprises 11 residues. Germline V gives CDR1 MDHEN, CDR2 SYDVKM. Trimming pared 6 bases from V and 5 bases from J, leaving 7 bases between. General study findings and limits: Patch test scores rose with PT1 expanded TCR counts, a positive correlation. Donors were affected by alopecia, so their immune reaction might vary from that of healthy individuals.

This clonotype was observed many times. No antigen is known for it. The origin of this receptor is a woman aged 50 to 60 with alopecia areata. Some clones in this sample may be carry-over from other donors' samples. Specimen: whole blood, collected in connection with sensitization to the hapten diphenylcyclopropenone (DPC). J is TRBJ1-2 and V is TRBV28; D not certain. The CDR3 is CASRYGYGYTF. DNA for the CDR3: TGTGCCAGCAGATACGGATATGGCTACACCTTC.